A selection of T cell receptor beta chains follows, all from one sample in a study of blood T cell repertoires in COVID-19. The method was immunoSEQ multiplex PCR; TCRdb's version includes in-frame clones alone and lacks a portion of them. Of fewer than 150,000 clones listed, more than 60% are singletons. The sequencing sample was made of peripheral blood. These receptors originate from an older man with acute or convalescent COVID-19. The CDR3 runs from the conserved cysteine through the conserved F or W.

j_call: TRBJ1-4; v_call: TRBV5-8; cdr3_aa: CASSPGPGTGDEKLFF
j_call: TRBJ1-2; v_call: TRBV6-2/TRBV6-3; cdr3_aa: CASSPQGNYGYTF
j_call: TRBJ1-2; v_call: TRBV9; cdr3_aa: CASSVGVFNYGYTF
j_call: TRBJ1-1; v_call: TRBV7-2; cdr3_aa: CASSFDRGLYTEAFF
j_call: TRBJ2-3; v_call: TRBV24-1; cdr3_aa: CATSGTGTDTQYF
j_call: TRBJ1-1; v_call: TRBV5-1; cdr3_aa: CASSSSPPLEAEAFF
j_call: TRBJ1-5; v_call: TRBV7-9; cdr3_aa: CASSPSGNQPQHF
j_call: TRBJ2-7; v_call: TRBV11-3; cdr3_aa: CASSPGQGAYEQYF
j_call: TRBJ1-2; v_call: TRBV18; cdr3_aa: CASSPGQGGYGYTF
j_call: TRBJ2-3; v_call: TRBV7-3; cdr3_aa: CASSLIAGAGTQYF
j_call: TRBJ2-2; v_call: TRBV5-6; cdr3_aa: CASSLGPSPYTGELFF
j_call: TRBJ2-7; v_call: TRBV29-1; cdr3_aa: CSVSPGQIYEQYF
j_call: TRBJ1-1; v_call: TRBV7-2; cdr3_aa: CASSLTPRQTEAFF
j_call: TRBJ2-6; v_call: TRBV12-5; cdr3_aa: CASGLARGQALGSGANVLTF
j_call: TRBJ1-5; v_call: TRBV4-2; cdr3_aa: CASSHPGGGDQPQHF
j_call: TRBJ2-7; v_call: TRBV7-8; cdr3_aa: CASSLSRGPYEQYF
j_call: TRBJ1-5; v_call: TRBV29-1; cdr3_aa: CSVTDTSGNQPQHF
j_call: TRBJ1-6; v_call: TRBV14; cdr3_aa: CASSQSRQGSSPLHF
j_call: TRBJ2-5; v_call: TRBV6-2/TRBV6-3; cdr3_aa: CASSYGAVQETQYF
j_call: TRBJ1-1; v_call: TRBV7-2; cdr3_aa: CASSSIDKVEAFF
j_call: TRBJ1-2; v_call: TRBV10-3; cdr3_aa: CAIAGGSYGYTF
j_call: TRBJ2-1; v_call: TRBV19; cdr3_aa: CASSIRGEGGGPKQFF
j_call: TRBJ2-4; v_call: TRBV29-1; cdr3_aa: CSDPGGFCEAKNIQYF
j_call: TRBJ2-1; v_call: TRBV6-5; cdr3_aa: CASSPQGGTYNEQFF
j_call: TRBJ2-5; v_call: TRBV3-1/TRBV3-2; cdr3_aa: CASSPGLQETQYF
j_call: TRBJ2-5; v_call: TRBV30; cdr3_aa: CAWGTGGQETQYF
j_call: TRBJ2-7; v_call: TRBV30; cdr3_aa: CAWSVVRQGGQYF
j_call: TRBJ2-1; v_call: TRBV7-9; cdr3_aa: CASSLIADRGLISYNEQFF
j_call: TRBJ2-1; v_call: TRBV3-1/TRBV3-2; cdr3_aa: CASSRPGGDRGGTNEQFF
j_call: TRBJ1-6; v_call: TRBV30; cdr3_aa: CAWSDTSYNSPLHF
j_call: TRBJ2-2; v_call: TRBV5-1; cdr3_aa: CASSPLRTANTGELFF
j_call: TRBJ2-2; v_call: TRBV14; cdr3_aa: CASSDYRRELFF
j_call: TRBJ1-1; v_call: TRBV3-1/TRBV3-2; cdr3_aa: CASSPTSDRNTEAFF
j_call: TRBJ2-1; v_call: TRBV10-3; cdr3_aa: CATGKDRDTDNEQFF
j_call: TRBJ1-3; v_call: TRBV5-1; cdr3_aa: CASSTHPTGNSGNTIYF
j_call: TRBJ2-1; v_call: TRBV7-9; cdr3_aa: CASSLTSGGYNEQFF
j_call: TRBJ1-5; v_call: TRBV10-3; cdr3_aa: CAISDTGGHQHF
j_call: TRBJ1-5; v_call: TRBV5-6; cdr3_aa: CASSFGQGIRSNQPQHF
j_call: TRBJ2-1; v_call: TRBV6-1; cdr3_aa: CASSGAPGQSSYNEQFF
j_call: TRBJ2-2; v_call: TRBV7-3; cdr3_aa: CASSLTGRPTGRLGELFF
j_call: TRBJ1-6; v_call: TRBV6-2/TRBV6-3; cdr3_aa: CASSYRGRNSPLHF
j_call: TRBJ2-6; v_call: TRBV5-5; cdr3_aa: CASSPWTGSGANVLTF
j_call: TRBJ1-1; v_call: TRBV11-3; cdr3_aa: CATDALVNTEAFF
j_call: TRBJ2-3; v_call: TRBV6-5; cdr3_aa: CASSYLTADTQYF
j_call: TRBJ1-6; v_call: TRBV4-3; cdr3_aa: CASSQGQGSSPLHF